This record looks at one T cell receptor (beta chain) sequence and its context. This clonotype has a count of ten or more. This clone's antigen is unknown. It has no much larger one-base neighbor in the sample; base qualities were not kept. The data were taken from a study (dated by TCRdb to about 2016). The library was generated by RT-PCR. This sample was sequenced with an Illumina MiSeq. TCRdb reprocessing: public reads trimmed at Q25 with fastp, clones called with MiXCR, in-frame beta chains kept. Every distinct CDR3 protein forms one entry, paired with its most common genes and DNA. In this sample the table shows around 700,000 distinct CDR3 sequences, 14% of which occur a single time. The ten largest clonotypes hold just over 3.5% of the sample. CDR1 SGHTA and CDR2 FQGNSA are derived from the germline V gene. Relative to germline, V is 3 bases shorter and J is 4 bases shorter, with 8 bases between their ends. The CDR3 has 13 amino acids, counting the end cysteine and phenylalanine. Only the CDR3 part of the read is kept: 39 bases, read in frame from the first base.

The chain is assembled from TRBV7-2 and TRBJ2-3; the best D guess is TRBD1, with 6 bases matching. The material sequenced was memory CD4+ T cells from blood. The clonotype originates from a female donor in good health, serving as a healthy control. The DNA is TGTGCCAGCAGCTTTTCAGGGGCAGATACGCAGTATTTT. This codes for CASSFSGADTQYF.